The 8 T cell receptor beta chains given below trace back to one sample, sequenced in a study of cytomegalovirus exposure and HLA in healthy donors. The PCR employed 60 Vbeta primers together with 13 Jbeta primers. Sequencing used immunoSEQ multiplex PCR; TCRdb keeps in-frame clones, though not all of them. The sample has about 160,000 clones. Material for sequencing was PBMCs. The receptor set was obtained from a man younger than 45 in good health and CMV-seronegative.

The CDR3 here is CASSAKGGEGAYEQYF. The CDR3 nucleotides are TGTGCCAGCAGCGCTAAGGGAGGGGAGGGCGCTTACGAGCAGTACTTC. This chain joins TRBV4-2 and TRBJ2-7, with 7 bases matching TRBD2. The germline gives CDR1 LGHNA, CDR2 YNFKEQ. J lost 4 bases, V lost 5 bases, and 14 bases had no gene match. This CDR3 spans 16 amino acids.

The gene calls are TRBV27 and TRBJ1-2; no clear D. V lost 6 bases to trimming and J lost 6 bases, with 20 bases between them. Germline loops: CDR1 MNHEY, CDR2 SMNVEV (reference sequence). The CDR3 sequence is 15 residues long. CDR3 residues: CASRRSTGRADGYTF. The CDR3, as DNA: TGTGCCAGCAGGAGGTCAACGGGAAGGGCGGATGGCTACACCTTC.

The chain joins TRBV27 to TRBJ1-1; D is uncertain. Germline V CDR1 and CDR2: MNHEY, SMNVEV (reference sequence). V lost 4 bases and J lost 1, with 13 bases in between. The CDR3 length is 15 residues. Here the CDR3 reads CASSSMGSGNTEAFF. CDR3 nucleotides: TGTGCCAGCAGTTCGATGGGGAGTGGGAACACTGAAGCTTTCTTT.

The V call is TRBV13, the J call TRBJ2-5, with D possibly matching TRBD1 (7 bases). CDR3 length: 13 amino acids. The germline V and J ends were trimmed by 4 bases and 7 bases, with 13 bases remaining between them. Germline V lookup: CDR1 PRHDT, CDR2 FYEKMQ (reference sequence). The CDR3 reads CASSSPGGGTQYF. The CDR3 DNA reads TGTGCCAGCAGCTCACCAGGGGGAGGGACCCAGTACTTC.

CDR3 in amino acids: CASSQDVTSGSNTGELFF. In nucleotides, the CDR3 is TGCGCCAGCAGCCAAGATGTGACTAGCGGGTCGAACACCGGGGAGCTGTTTTTT. The gene calls are TRBV4-1 and TRBJ2-2, with TRBD2 matching over 10 bases. Germline-derived CDR1 and CDR2 are MGHRA and YSYEKL. V shed 0 bases and J 0 bases; nucleotides not matched to a gene: 4. The CDR3 covers 18 residues.

The gene calls are TRBV30 and TRBJ1-5; D gene unclear. Trimming stripped 0 bases from V and 6 bases from J, with 9 bases between. The length of the CDR3 is 13 residues. Germline CDR1 is GTSNPN and CDR2 is SVGIG (reference sequence). For the CDR3, the DNA is TGTGCCTGGAGTGTACTCGGCGGTCAGCCCCAGCATTTT. Amino acid sequence: CAWSVLGGQPQHF.

This sequence joins TRBV6-1 and TRBJ2-7; 7 bases map to TRBD1. Germline V gene lookup returns CDR1 MNHNS and CDR2 SASEGT. V lost 1 base and J lost 0; bases outside the gene matches: 0. The CDR3 length is 14 residues. CDR3 DNA sequence: TGTGCCAGCAGTGAAGGGGACAGCTCCTACGAGCAGTACTTC. It yields the protein CASSEGDSSYEQYF.

With regard to this clone: Other DNA sequences in this specimen translate into the identical CDR3. The chain has TRBV6-1 and TRBJ2-1; TRBD2 agrees at 9 bases. J was trimmed by 9 bases and V by 3 bases; bases with no gene match: 3. The CDR3 totals 13 residues. CDR1 is MNHNS and CDR2 is SASEGT in the germline V gene. The CDR3 spells CASSEGLAGEQFF. In nucleotides, the CDR3 is TGTGCCAGCAGTGAGGGACTAGCTGGTGAGCAGTTCTTC.